These 23 T cell receptor beta chains share one sample of origin, sequenced in a study of blood T cell repertoires in COVID-19. TCRdb keeps only in-frame clones here, not all; method: immunoSEQ multiplex PCR. This sample carries a few hundred thousand clones, more than 70% of them seen once, and the ten largest clones take 0.99%. Sequencing was done on a sample of peripheral blood. Receptors were obtained from a woman aged 40 to 50 who had recovered from COVID-19.

Turning to this clone: This could be a read error, since a much larger clone is one nucleotide away. The V gene is TRBV12-3 or TRBV12-4, the J gene TRBJ1-2; D is possibly TRBD1 (5 bases). V shed 3 bases and J shed 4 bases, with 9 bases lying between them. The CDR3 loop spans 13 amino acids. CDR3 protein: CASSLGGAYGYTF. The DNA of the CDR3 is TGTGCCAGCAGTTTGGGGGGTGCCTATGGCTACACCTTC.

The V and J genes are TRBV6-5 and TRBJ1-4; TRBD1 matches at 7 bases. The CDR3 has 13 residues. V shed 8 bases and J 3 bases; nucleotides not matched to a gene: 3. The germline V gene encodes CDR1 MNHEY and CDR2 SVGAGI. CDR3 region: CASSDRPNEKLFF. The DNA of the CDR3 is TGTGCCAGCTCGGACAGGCCTAATGAAAAACTGTTTTTT.

The V gene is TRBV4-3, the J gene TRBJ1-6; TRBD1 aligns across 7 bases. V dropped 1 base and J dropped 0; count of bases not matched to a gene: 3. The CDR3 loop spans 17 amino acids. From germline, CDR1 is LGHNA and CDR2 YSLEER. The CDR3 region has the DNA TGCGCCAGCAGCCAAGTCCCAGGGGGCTCCTATAATTCACCCCTCCACTTT. It is translated as CASSQVPGGSYNSPLHF.

Remarks on this clone: The limits of the CDR3 on the DNA are not certain, so only TCRdb's listed CDR3 is given. The chain recombines TRBV29-1 with TRBJ1-3; the table assigns TRBD1, which was not confirmed against the DNA. The germline V gene encodes CDR1 SQVTM and CDR2 ANQGSEA. The CDR3 has 10 residues if both end residues are counted. CDR3 residues: CSVGTGAQYF.

The rearrangement joins TRBV27 to TRBJ1-4, with TRBD1 as a possible D gene (5 bases). V was trimmed by 5 bases and J by 5 bases, leaving 18 bases between them. There are 16 residues in the CDR3. Germline V gene lookup returns CDR1 MNHEY and CDR2 SMNVEV (reference sequence). In DNA form, the CDR3 reads TGTGCCAGCAGTCCGGGGGTGGGCAGCGTAAATGAAAAACTGTTTTTT. Translating it yields CASSPGVGSVNEKLFF.

The rearrangement links TRBV4-1 to TRBJ2-3, with D possibly being TRBD2 (5 bases). Trimming took 0 bases from V and 5 from J, leaving 9 bases between them. The germline CDR1 and CDR2 sequences are MGHRA and YSYEKL. The CDR3 consists of 14 residues. Written as DNA, the CDR3 is TGCGCCAGCAGCCAAGAGCGGGTGGGAGATACGCAGTATTTT. It encodes CASSQERVGDTQYF.

The chain is built from TRBV6-5 and TRBJ2-3, with TRBD2 identical over 10 bases. Losses at the gene ends were 10 bases for V and 4 bases for J; bases not matched to a gene: 8. Germline V CDR1 and CDR2: MNHEY, SVGAGI. This CDR3 contains 14 residues. CDR3 region: CATTLAGAPDTQYF. In nucleotides, the CDR3 is TGTGCCACCACCCTAGCGGGAGCGCCAGATACGCAGTATTTT.

The rearrangement uses TRBV11-1 and TRBJ2-7; D is possibly TRBD2 (5 bases). The ends were cut back, 1 base at V and 3 bases at J, with 13 bases in the middle. From germline, CDR1 is SGHAT and CDR2 FQDESV (reference sequence). The CDR3 sequence is 15 residues long. The CDR3 protein is CASSLGASPGYEQYF. The CDR3 DNA is TGTGCCAGCAGCTTAGGGGCTAGCCCGGGCTACGAGCAGTACTTC.

The V gene is TRBV19, the J gene TRBJ2-5, with TRBD2 identical over 8 bases. Germline CDR1 is LNHDA and CDR2 is SQIVND (reference sequence). After removal of 9 bases from V and 2 bases from J, the junction contained 14 bases not matched to a gene. This CDR3 is built from 16 residues. Here the CDR3 reads CASSWGVAGPQETQYF. The DNA of the CDR3 is TGTGCCAGCTCTTGGGGGGTAGCGGGGCCACAAGAGACCCAGTACTTC.

The table lists this clone with a count of one. Other nucleotide sequences from this sample produce the same CDR3. V usage is TRBV5-1 and J usage is TRBJ1-1, with 11 bases identical to TRBD1. The V and J ends lost 3 bases and 4 bases, in that order; junction bases with no gene match: 2. Looked up from germline, CDR1 is SGHRS and CDR2 is YFSETQ. CDR3 length: 14 residues. DNA of the CDR3: TGCGCCAGCAGCTCCGGGACAGGGGGCACTGAAGCTTTCTTT. It translates to CASSSGTGGTEAFF.

This clone has only a few counts. V is TRBV2 and J is TRBJ2-5, with 13 bases aligning to TRBD2. V dropped 4 bases and J dropped 5; count of bases not matched to a gene: 4. Germline-derived CDR1 and CDR2 are SNHLY and FYNNEI. CDR3 size: 15 residues. This chain's CDR3 is CASSGTSGRSETQYF. CDR3 in DNA: TGTGCCAGCAGTGGGACTAGCGGGAGATCGGAGACCCAGTACTTC.

The rearrangement joins TRBV5-4 to TRBJ2-1, with D possibly matching TRBD2 (5 bases). CDR1 is SGHNT and CDR2 is YYREEE in the germline V gene (reference sequence). CDR3 size: 13 residues. V was trimmed by 0 bases and J by 8 bases, leaving 9 bases between them. The DNA for the CDR3 is TGTGCCAGCAGCTTGGGGCCCGGGGATGAGCAGTTCTTC. This translates into CASSLGPGDEQFF. The full variable domain, its missing parts supplied by reference TRBV5-4 and TRBJ2-1, is ETGVTQSPTHLIKTRGQQVTLRCSSQSGHNTVSWYQQALGQGPQFIFQYYREEENGRGNFPPRFSGLQFPNYSSELNVNALELDDSALYLCASSLGPGDEQFFGPGTRLTVL.

This clone was counted between two and nine times. This chain uses TRBV6-2 or TRBV6-3 with TRBJ2-2; D is perhaps TRBD2 (6 bases). The CDR3 is 15 residues long. The ends were cut back, 4 bases at V and 4 bases at J, with 13 bases in the middle. CDR1 MNHEY and CDR2 SVGEGT come from the germline V gene. CDR3 sequence: CASSWRGATTGELFF. CDR3 coding DNA: TGTGCCAGCAGTTGGCGGGGAGCCACCACCGGGGAGCTGTTTTTT.

V gene TRBV30 combines with J gene TRBJ2-1; 10 bases align to TRBD2. The germline V gene encodes CDR1 GTSNPN and CDR2 SVGIG (reference sequence). V lost 5 bases to trimming and J lost 10 bases; unmatched junction nucleotides: 8. This CDR3 is built from 13 residues. The CDR3 reads CAWGLAGVREQFF. The CDR3 DNA sequence: TGTGCCTGGGGGCTAGCGGGAGTGAGGGAGCAGTTCTTC.

The chain recombines TRBV5-1 with TRBJ2-3; weak D call: TRBD1 (6 bases). V shed 6 bases and J shed 6 bases, with 20 bases lying between them. Germline CDR1 reads SGHRS; CDR2 reads YFSETQ. This CDR3 region has 15 residues. The CDR3 sequence: CASTEGAGDGDTQYF. In DNA, the CDR3 is TGCGCCAGCACCGAAGGGGCAGGGGATGGGGATACGCAGTATTTT.

The count of this clone is one. The chain uses TRBV29-1 and TRBJ1-5; 10 positions match TRBD1. The germline V gene has CDR1 SQVTM and CDR2 ANQGSEA. The CDR3 loop spans 13 amino acids. The trim removed 7 bases at V and 5 bases at J, leaving 5 bases unmatched. The CDR3: CSAGQGGDQPQHF. CDR3 DNA: TGCAGCGCTGGACAGGGGGGCGATCAGCCCCAGCATTTT.

This clone has only one observation. The chain uses TRBV6-2 or TRBV6-3 and TRBJ2-7, with 12 nucleotides matching TRBD1. Germline values: CDR1 MNHEY, CDR2 SVGEGT. The CDR3 runs to 16 residues. V shed 2 bases, J shed 6 bases, and the junction held 8 bases outside the gene matches. Written as DNA, the CDR3 is TGTGCCAGCAGTTACCCCAGGGGGACAGGGGGCTTCGAGCAGTACTTC. This sequence encodes CASSYPRGTGGFEQYF.

The chain has TRBV3-1 (or the pseudogene TRBV3-2) and TRBJ2-3, with 7 bases aligning to TRBD2. This CDR3 spans 17 amino acids. The ends lost 4 bases at V and 5 bases at J; junction bases unmatched: 15. Germline CDR1 reads LGHDT; CDR2 reads YNNKEL (reference sequence). The CDR3, as DNA: TGTGCCAGCAGCCGGGGGGTATATAGGCGGGAGTTAGATACGCAGTATTTT. Translation: CASSRGVYRRELDTQYF.

The chain combines TRBV5-1 with TRBJ2-2; 10 positions match TRBD2. The V gene end was trimmed by 3 bases and the J gene end by 4 bases; junction bases not matched to a gene: 6. CDR1 and CDR2 (germline): SGHRS, YFSETQ. The CDR3 is 16 amino acids. CDR3 coding DNA: TGCGCCAGCAGCTCGCCTAGCGGGAGAGTCACCGGGGAGCTGTTTTTT. This translates into CASSSPSGRVTGELFF.

The chain combines TRBV27 with TRBJ2-7; TRBD2 agrees at 14 bases. Trimming took 5 bases from V and 3 from J; bases not matched to a gene: 9. This CDR3 is 17 amino acids long. Germline V gene sequence: CDR1 MNHEY, CDR2 SMNVEV (reference sequence). CDR3 loop: CASSPPGLAGEYYEQYV. As DNA, the CDR3 is TGTGCCAGCAGTCCCCCGGGACTAGCGGGGGAGTACTACGAGCAGTACGTC.

The chain's CDR3 is CASSGTSGRAHTDTQYF. DNA for the CDR3: TGTGCCAGCAGTGGGACTAGCGGGAGGGCCCACACAGATACGCAGTATTTT. The chain couples TRBV6-2 or TRBV6-3 to TRBJ2-3, with TRBD2 matching 16 bases. CDR3 size: 17 residues. Germline values: CDR1 MNHEY, CDR2 SVGEGT. V shed 5 bases and J 2 bases; nucleotides not matched to a gene: 4.

In regard to this clone: This sample includes further DNA sequences coding for the same CDR3. The rearrangement links TRBV12-3 or TRBV12-4 to TRBJ1-1; D is unresolved. The V and J ends lost 3 bases and 3 bases respectively, with 8 bases between them. The CDR3 consists of 13 residues. The CDR3, as DNA: TGTGCCAGCAGTTTGGGAGGTGACACTGAAGCTTTCTTT. Protein: CASSLGGDTEAFF.

The chain links TRBV5-8 to TRBJ2-1, with 9 bases lining up with TRBD2. The CDR3 contains 17 residues. Unmatched junction bases numbered 14, after V lost 6 bases and J lost 4 bases. Germline V gives CDR1 SGHTS, CDR2 YDEGEE. The CDR3 DNA reads TGTGCCAGCACCCCTCGGGGAGAGACTAGCGGATACAATGAGCAGTTCTTC. It yields the protein CASTPRGETSGYNEQFF.